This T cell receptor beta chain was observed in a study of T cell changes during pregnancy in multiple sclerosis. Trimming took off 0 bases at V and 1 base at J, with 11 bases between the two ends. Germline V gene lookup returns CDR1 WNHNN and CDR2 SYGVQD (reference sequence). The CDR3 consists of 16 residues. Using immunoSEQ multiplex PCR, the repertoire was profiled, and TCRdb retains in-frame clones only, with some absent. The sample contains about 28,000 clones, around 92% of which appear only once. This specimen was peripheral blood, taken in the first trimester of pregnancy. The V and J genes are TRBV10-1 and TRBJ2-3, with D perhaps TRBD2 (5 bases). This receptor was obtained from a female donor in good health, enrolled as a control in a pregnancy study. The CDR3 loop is CASSESEGFGTDTQYF. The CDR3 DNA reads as TGCGCCAGCAGTGAGTCAGAGGGTTTTGGCACAGATACGCAGTATTTT.